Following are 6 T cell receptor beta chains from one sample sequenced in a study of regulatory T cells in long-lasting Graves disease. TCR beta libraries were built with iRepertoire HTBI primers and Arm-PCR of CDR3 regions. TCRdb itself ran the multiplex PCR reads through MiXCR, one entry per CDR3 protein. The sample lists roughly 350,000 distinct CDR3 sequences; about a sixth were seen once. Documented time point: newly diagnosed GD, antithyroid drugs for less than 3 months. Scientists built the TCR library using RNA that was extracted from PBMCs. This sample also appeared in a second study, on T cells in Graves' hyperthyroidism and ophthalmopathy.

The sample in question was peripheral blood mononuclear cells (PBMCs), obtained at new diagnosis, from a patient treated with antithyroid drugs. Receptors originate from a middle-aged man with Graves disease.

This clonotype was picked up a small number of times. The CDR3 sequence is CASKGGQGTYEQYF. Written as DNA, the CDR3 is TGTGCCAGCAAGGGCGGACAGGGGACCTACGAGCAGTACTTC. The J gene is TRBJ2-7, the V gene TRBV27; TRBD1 aligns across 9 bases. The CDR3 extends over 14 amino acids. Germline V lookup: CDR1 MNHEY, CDR2 SMNVEV (reference sequence). After removal of 7 bases from V and 2 bases from J, the junction contained 6 bases not matched to a gene.

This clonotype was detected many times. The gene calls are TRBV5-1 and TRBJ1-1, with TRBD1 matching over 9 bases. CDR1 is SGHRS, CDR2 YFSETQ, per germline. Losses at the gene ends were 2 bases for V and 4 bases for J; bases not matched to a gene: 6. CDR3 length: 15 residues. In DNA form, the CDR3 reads TGCGCCAGCAGCTTACAGGGGGCCTCGAGCACTGAAGCTTTCTTT. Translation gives CASSLQGASSTEAFF.

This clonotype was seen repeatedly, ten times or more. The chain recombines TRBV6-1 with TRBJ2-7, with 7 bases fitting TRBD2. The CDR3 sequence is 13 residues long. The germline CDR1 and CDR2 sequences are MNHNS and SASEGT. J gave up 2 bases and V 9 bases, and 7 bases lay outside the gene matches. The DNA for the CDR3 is TGTGCCAGTGCGAGGGACTACCCCTACGAGCAGTACTTC. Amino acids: CASARDYPYEQYF.

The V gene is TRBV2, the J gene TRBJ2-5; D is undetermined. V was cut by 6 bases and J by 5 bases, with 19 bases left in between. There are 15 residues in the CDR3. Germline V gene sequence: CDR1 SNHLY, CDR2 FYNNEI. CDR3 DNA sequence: TGTGCCAGCAGCTTAACGGGTATGCCTGTGGAGACCCAGTACTTC. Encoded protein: CASSLTGMPVETQYF.

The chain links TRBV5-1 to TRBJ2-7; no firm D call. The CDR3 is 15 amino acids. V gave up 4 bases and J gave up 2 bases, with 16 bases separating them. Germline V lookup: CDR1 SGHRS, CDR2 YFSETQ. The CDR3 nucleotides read TGCGCCAGCAGCGCCGGACCAGAACGAGCCTACGAGCAGTACTTC. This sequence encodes CASSAGPERAYEQYF. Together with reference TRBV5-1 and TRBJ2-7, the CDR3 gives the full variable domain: KAGVTQTPRYLIKTRGQQVTLSCSPISGHRSVSWYQQTPGQGLQFLFEYFSETQRNKGNFPGRFSGRQFSNSRSEMNVSTLELGDSALYLCASSAGPERAYEQYFGPGTRLTVT.

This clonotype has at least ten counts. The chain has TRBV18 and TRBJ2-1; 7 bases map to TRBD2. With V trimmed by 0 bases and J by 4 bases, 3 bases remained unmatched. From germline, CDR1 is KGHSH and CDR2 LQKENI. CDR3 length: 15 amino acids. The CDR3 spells CASSPPNGGYNEQFF. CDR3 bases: TGTGCCAGCTCACCACCGAACGGGGGGTACAATGAGCAGTTCTTC. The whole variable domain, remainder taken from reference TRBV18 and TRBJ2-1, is NAGVMQNPRHLVRRRGQEARLRCSPMKGHSHVYWYRQLPEEGLKFMVYLQKENIIDESGMPKERFSAEFPKEGPSILRIQQVVRGDSAAYFCASSPPNGGYNEQFFGPGTRLTVL.